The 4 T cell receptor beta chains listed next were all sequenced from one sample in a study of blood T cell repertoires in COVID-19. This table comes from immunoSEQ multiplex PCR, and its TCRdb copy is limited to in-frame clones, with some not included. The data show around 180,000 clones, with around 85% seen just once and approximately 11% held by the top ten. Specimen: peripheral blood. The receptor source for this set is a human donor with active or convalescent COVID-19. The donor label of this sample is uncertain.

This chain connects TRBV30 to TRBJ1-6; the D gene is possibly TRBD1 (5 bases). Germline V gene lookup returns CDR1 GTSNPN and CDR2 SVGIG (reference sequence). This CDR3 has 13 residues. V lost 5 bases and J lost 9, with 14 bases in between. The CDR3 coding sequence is TGTGCCTGGGGTGGGGCCTTACCTTCACCCCTCCACTTT. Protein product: CAWGGALPSPLHF.

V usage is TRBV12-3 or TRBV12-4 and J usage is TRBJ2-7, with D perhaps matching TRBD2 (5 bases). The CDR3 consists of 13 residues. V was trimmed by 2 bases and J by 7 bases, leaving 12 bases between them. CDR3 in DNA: TGTGCCAGCAGTTTAAGGCCAACGGGGGAGCAGTACTTC. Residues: CASSLRPTGEQYF.

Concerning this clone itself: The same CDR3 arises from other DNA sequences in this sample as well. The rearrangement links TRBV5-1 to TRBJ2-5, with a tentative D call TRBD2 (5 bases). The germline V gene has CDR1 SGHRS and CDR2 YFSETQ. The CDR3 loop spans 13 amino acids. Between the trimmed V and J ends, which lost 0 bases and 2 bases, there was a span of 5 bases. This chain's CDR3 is CASSLGTQETQYF. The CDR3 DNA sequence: TGCGCCAGCAGCTTGGGGACTCAAGAGACCCAGTACTTC.

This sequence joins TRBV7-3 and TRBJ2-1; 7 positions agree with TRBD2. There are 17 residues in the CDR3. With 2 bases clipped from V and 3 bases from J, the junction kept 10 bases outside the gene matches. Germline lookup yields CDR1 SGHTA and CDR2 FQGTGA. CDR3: CASSLWGGEGNYNEQFF. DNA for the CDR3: TGTGCCAGCAGCTTATGGGGGGGGGAGGGTAACTACAATGAGCAGTTCTTC.